One sample yielded the 20 T cell receptor beta chains listed below, sequenced in a study of graft-versus-host responses after intestinal transplantation (dated by TCRdb to about 2021). Libraries were constructed by the immunoSEQ multiplex PCR assay. Sourced from immuneACCESS, this table was stored by TCRdb with only in-frame sequences that have V and J called. A share of the clones is absent; for the studies checked, an unresolved V gene accounts for under half, and the remainder has no known explanation. Recorded for this sample are approximately 10,000 clones; over 75% of them occurred a single time. The biggest ten clones account for approximately 9.9% of the sample. Material: PBMCs, obtained more than 230 days after intestinal transplant. These receptor sequences come from a human patient who received an intestinal transplant, so some T cells may come from the graft donor.

The chain recombines TRBV2 with TRBJ2-7; possibly TRBD1 for D (6 bases). This CDR3 contains 15 residues. In germline, CDR1 is SNHLY, CDR2 FYNNEI. Trimming pared 3 bases from V and 1 base from J, leaving 13 bases between. CDR3 nucleotide sequence: TGTGCCAGCAGTGACGACAGGCTCCTTTCCTACGAGCAGTACTTC. Amino acid sequence: CASSDDRLLSYEQYF.

V is TRBV7-9 and J is TRBJ2-5, with TRBD1 matching 7 bases. Germline lookup yields CDR1 SEHNR and CDR2 FQNEAQ (reference sequence). V shed 1 base and J 4 bases; nucleotides not matched to a gene: 6. There are 15 residues in the CDR3. The CDR3 protein is CASSLDRGVAETQYF. CDR3 bases: TGTGCCAGCAGCTTAGACAGGGGAGTGGCAGAGACCCAGTACTTC.

This clone appeared a few times. This chain uses TRBV4-2 with TRBJ1-5; D is uncertain. Germline V gene data show CDR1 as LGHNA and CDR2 as YNFKEQ. The V end lost 3 bases, the J end lost 5 bases, and 11 bases lay between the germline ends. The CDR3 extends over 14 amino acids. The CDR3 loop is CASSQPGSDQPQHF. CDR3 DNA: TGTGCCAGCAGCCAGCCGGGTAGTGATCAGCCCCAGCATTTT.

This chain joins TRBV11-2 and TRBJ2-7; TRBD1 might be the D (6 bases). This CDR3 has 17 amino acids. Germline CDR1 SGHAT, CDR2 FQNNGV. V lost 5 bases and J lost 0, with 20 bases in between. DNA for the CDR3: TGTGCCAGCAGCCCCCTGACAGGCAAAATTGGCTCCTACGAGCAGTACTTC. Protein: CASSPLTGKIGSYEQYF.

The chain recombines TRBV28 with TRBJ2-2; 14 positions agree with TRBD2. Per the germline V gene, CDR1 is MDHEN and CDR2 is SYDVKM. This CDR3 region has 17 residues. The V gene end was trimmed by 7 bases and the J gene end by 5 bases; junction bases not matched to a gene: 9. DNA for the CDR3: TGTGCCAGCAAATCGGGACTAGCGGGAGAGATGACCGGGGAGCTGTTTTTT. Translating gives CASKSGLAGEMTGELFF. Using reference TRBV28 and TRBJ2-2 for the parts outside the CDR3, the full variable domain is DVKVTQSSRYLVKRTGEKVFLECVQDMDHENMFWYRQDPGLGLRLIYFSYDVKMKEKGDIPEGYSVSREKKERFSLILESASTNQTSMYLCASKSGLAGEMTGELFFGEGSRLTVL.

This chain joins TRBV4-3 and TRBJ1-2, with D hard to call. CDR1 LGHNA and CDR2 YSLEER come from the germline V gene. This CDR3 is 14 amino acids long. V lost 4 bases, J lost 2 bases, and 11 bases lay in between. CDR3 protein: CASSRTRANYGYTF. The CDR3 DNA sequence: TGCGCCAGCAGCCGTACACGGGCCAACTATGGCTACACCTTC.

The chain carries TRBV7-2 and TRBJ1-1; no clear D. This CDR3 is built from 13 residues. The germline gives CDR1 SGHTA, CDR2 FQGNSA. Trimming cost V 4 bases and J 0 bases, with 6 bases left between them. CDR3 coding DNA: TGTGCCAGCAGCTACCACATGAACACTGAAGCTTTCTTT. As protein: CASSYHMNTEAFF.

A few counts support this clone. This chain joins TRBV29-1 and TRBJ2-1, with D possibly being TRBD1 (6 bases). CDR1 and CDR2 (germline): SQVTM, ANQGSEA. The CDR3 has 14 amino acids. V shed 4 bases and J shed 6 bases, with 16 bases lying between them. CDR3 sequence: CSVGDTRRGNEQFF. CDR3 bases: TGCAGCGTTGGGGACACTCGGAGAGGCAATGAGCAGTTCTTC.

The CDR3 coding sequence is TGCAGTTACATTATAGGGGAGACCCAGTACTTC. Translating it yields CSYIIGETQYF. The gene calls are TRBV20-1 and TRBJ2-5, with no clear D. CDR3 length: 11 residues. The V end was cut by 8 bases, the J end by 5 bases, with 12 bases between. Germline loops: CDR1 DFQATT, CDR2 SNEGSKA (reference sequence).

The V call is TRBV5-6, the J call TRBJ2-7; D tentatively reads TRBD1 or TRBD2 (5 bases each). V was clipped by 2 bases and J by 2 bases, with 11 bases between them. The germline gives CDR1 SGHDT, CDR2 YYEEEE. The CDR3 is made up of 14 amino acids. The CDR3 DNA sequence: TGTGCCAGCAGCTTCGGGACGCAACCCTACGAGCAGTACTTC. This gives the protein CASSFGTQPYEQYF.

V usage is TRBV6-5 and J usage is TRBJ2-7; TRBD2 agrees at 7 bases. Looked up from germline, CDR1 is MNHEY and CDR2 is SVGAGI. The length of the CDR3 is 14 residues. V trimming: 2 bases; J trimming: 3 bases; junction bases outside the gene matches: 4. The CDR3 nucleotides are TGTGCCAGCAGTTACGCGGGAGAGGGCTACGAGCAGTACTTC. Translation: CASSYAGEGYEQYF.

This clone was observed once. This chain uses TRBV5-1 with TRBJ2-1; TRBD2 matches at 9 bases. J gave up 9 bases and V 0 bases, and 10 bases lay outside the gene matches. The germline V gene encodes CDR1 SGHRS and CDR2 YFSETQ. The length of the CDR3 is 16 residues. The DNA for the CDR3 is TGCGCCAGCAGCTTGGAGGGGATTAGCGGGAGAGGTGAGCAGTTCTTC. Protein product: CASSLEGISGRGEQFF.

The chain couples TRBV5-1 to TRBJ2-7, with TRBD1 identical over 8 bases. Germline CDR1 is SGHRS and CDR2 is YFSETQ. V trimming: 0 bases; J trimming: 7 bases; junction bases outside the gene matches: 6. CDR3 length: 14 amino acids. The CDR3 loop reads CASSLAGDRWEQYF. For the CDR3, the DNA is TGCGCCAGCAGCTTGGCCGGGGACAGGTGGGAGCAGTACTTC.

The table lists this clone with a count of one. The chain uses TRBV7-6 and TRBJ2-7, with TRBD1 matching 10 bases. Germline-derived CDR1 and CDR2 are SGHVS and FNYEAQ. Unmatched junction bases numbered 2, after V lost 2 bases and J lost 4 bases. The CDR3 length is 14 residues. The CDR3 here is CASSLRTGGYEQYF. As DNA, the CDR3 is TGTGCCAGCAGCTTACGGACAGGGGGTTACGAGCAGTACTTC.

The CDR3 sequence: CAISGTASTDTQYF. CDR3 DNA sequence: TGTGCCATCAGTGGGACTGCTAGCACAGATACGCAGTATTTT. The V call is TRBV10-3, the J call TRBJ2-3, with a tentative D call TRBD2 (5 bases). The CDR3 is 14 amino acids. V gave up 4 bases and J gave up 0 bases, with 8 bases separating them. Germline-derived CDR1 and CDR2 are ENHRY and SYGVKD.

The chain joins TRBV27 to TRBJ2-7; D possibly corresponds to TRBD2 (6 bases). Germline values: CDR1 MNHEY, CDR2 SMNVEV (reference sequence). The CDR3 runs to 15 residues. The V and J ends lost 4 bases and 4 bases respectively, with 17 bases between them. The CDR3 DNA sequence: TGTGCCAGCAGTTCCCGGACTACGTCCCTGTACGAGCAGTACTTC. Translated, it gives CASSSRTTSLYEQYF.

The chain carries TRBV5-1 and TRBJ1-2; 12 bases are shared with TRBD1. The V gene end was trimmed by 1 base and the J gene end by 8 bases; junction bases not matched to a gene: 3. The CDR3 totals 14 residues. Germline V gene data show CDR1 as SGHRS and CDR2 as YFSETQ. CDR3 bases: TGCGCCAGCAGCTTGTCCGGGACAGGGGGCGGCTACACCTTC. It encodes CASSLSGTGGGYTF.

The genes are TRBV15 and TRBJ1-2; D may be TRBD1 (5 bases). The germline CDR1 and CDR2 sequences are LNHNV and YYDKDF (reference sequence). Trimming shortened V by 0 bases and J by 3 bases, and 14 bases separated the two germline ends. The CDR3 has 16 amino acids. DNA for the CDR3: TGTGCCACCAGCAGAGACGTTTCCCGGGGCTACTATGGCTACACCTTC. As protein: CATSRDVSRGYYGYTF.

This chain links TRBV2 with TRBJ1-2; a weak D match, TRBD1 (6 bases). From germline, CDR1 is SNHLY and CDR2 FYNNEI. The CDR3 sequence is 14 residues long. Trimming left V 3 bases short and J 6 bases short, with 14 bases between. The CDR3 region is CASSDLDRRNGYTF. The CDR3 DNA follows: TGTGCCAGCAGTGACCTGGACAGAAGAAATGGCTACACCTTC.

Notes on this clone: The same CDR3 is also encoded by other DNA sequences in this sample. This chain links TRBV15 with TRBJ1-5; TRBD1 might be the D (6 bases). The CDR3 totals 20 residues. Germline V gives CDR1 LNHNV, CDR2 YYDKDF (reference sequence). Trimming removed 0 bases at V and 5 bases at J, with 26 bases between. The CDR3 loop reads CATSREFMDSQGFGDQPQHF. The CDR3 DNA is TGTGCCACCAGCAGAGAGTTTATGGACTCACAGGGTTTCGGCGATCAGCCCCAGCATTTT.